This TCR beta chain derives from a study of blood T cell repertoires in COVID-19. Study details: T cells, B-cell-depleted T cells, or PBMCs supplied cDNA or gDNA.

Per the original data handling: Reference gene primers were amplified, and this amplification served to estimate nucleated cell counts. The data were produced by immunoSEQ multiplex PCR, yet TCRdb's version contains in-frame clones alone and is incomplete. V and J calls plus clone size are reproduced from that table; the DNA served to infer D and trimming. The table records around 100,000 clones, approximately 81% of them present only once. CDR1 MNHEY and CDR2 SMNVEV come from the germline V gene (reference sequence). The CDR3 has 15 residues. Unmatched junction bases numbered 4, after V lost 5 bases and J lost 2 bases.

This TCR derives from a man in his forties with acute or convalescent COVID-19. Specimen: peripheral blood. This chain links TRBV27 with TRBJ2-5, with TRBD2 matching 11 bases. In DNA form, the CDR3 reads TGTGCCAGCAGTCATCGGACTAGCGGGCAAGAGACCCAGTACTTC. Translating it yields CASSHRTSGQETQYF.